The clone carrying this TCR beta chain was counted a few times. On average, the one heparinised blood draw given by each donor was 90 to 150 mL. Germline lookup yields CDR1 LGHNT and CDR2 FRNRAP. Trimming left V 2 bases short and J 2 bases short, with 1 base between. The CDR3 loop spans 13 amino acids. The sample is drawn from a study of beta chain features in type 1 diabetes. The authors reverse transcribed all of the isolated RNA, so sequencing captured expressed TCRB transcripts. This table comes from immunoSEQ multiplex PCR, and its TCRdb copy is limited to in-frame clones, with some not included. The sample holds under 450,000 clones, approximately 15% seen once.

Sequenced sample: naive CD4+ T cells from blood. The chain couples TRBV12-5 to TRBJ2-6, with D unclear. The TCR comes from a man between 25 and 39 years old in good health. CDR3 region: CASGLTGANVLTF. The CDR3 DNA reads as TGTGCTAGTGGTTTGACTGGGGCCAACGTCCTGACTTTC. Supplemented by reference TRBV12-5 and TRBJ2-6, the full variable domain reads DARVTQTPRHKVTEMGQEVTMRCQPILGHNTVFWYRQTMMQGLELLAYFRNRAPLDDSGMPKDRFSAEMPDATLATLKIQPSEPRDSAVYFCASGLTGANVLTFGAGSRLTVL.